This T cell receptor (beta chain) is from a study of vaccination effects on CD4 cells after COVID-19. For the study at large: At 16 days and at one week before vaccination, samples were given by two convalescent patients. Study observations and caveats: The study dataset contains few convalescent patients and includes no early post-infection timepoints.

Germline V gene lookup returns CDR1 SGHDT and CDR2 YYEEEE. CDR3 length: 16 amino acids. Trimming took off 4 bases at V and 3 bases at J, with 18 bases between the two ends. The assay was immunoSEQ multiplex PCR, and TCRdb's table has in-frame clones only and misses some. The data contain 50,000 to 70,000 clones, about 69% of them singletons. Subsequent to a culture period of about ten days, CD4+ T cells were isolated. From March to December 2020, the person had a SARS-CoV-2 infection that was confirmed by PCR. On both days 3 and 7, half of the culture medium was replaced with IL-2 medium. This clone was seen just once. Its antigen is still unknown.

The sequencing here drew on CD4+ T cells from PBMCs cultured without peptide, taken before COVID-19 vaccination. The clonotype originates from a human donor who had a prior SARS-CoV-2 infection. The V call is TRBV5-6, the J call TRBJ2-3; a possible D gene is TRBD2 (5 bases). This chain's CDR3 is CASSRVPSTGTDTQYF. Here the CDR3 DNA reads TGTGCCAGCAGCCGGGTTCCGTCCACGGGGACAGATACGCAGTATTTT. The whole variable domain, remainder taken from reference TRBV5-6 and TRBJ2-3, is DAGVTQSPTHLIKTRGQQVTLRCSPKSGHDTVSWYQQALGQGPQFIFQYYEEEERQRGNFPDRFSGHQFPNYSSELNVNALLLGDSALYLCASSRVPSTGTDTQYFGPGTRLTVL.